This is a list of T cell receptor beta chains from one sample in a study of STAT5B mutations in CD4+ large granular lymphocyte leukemia. The repertoire was sequenced with immunoSEQ multiplex PCR; TCRdb's copy has only in-frame clones and lacks some. In the table there are some 32,000 clones, roughly 74% of which are singletons. Sequencing was done on a sample of CD4+ T cells from blood buffy coats. The source of these receptors is a human donor in good health. CDR3s include the opening cysteine and the closing phenylalanine or tryptophan. Each record gives: V gene, D gene, clone size, J gene, CDR3 protein, CDR3 DNA. The D gene is left open where the match is weak. Clone size, where shown, is once, few, many, or a class for clones that have expanded.

>TRBV6-6|TRBD2|-|TRBJ2-3
CASSYSGLASDTQYF
TGTGCCAGCAGTTACTCGGGACTAGCTTCGGATACGCAGTATTTT
>TRBV6-6|-|few|TRBJ1-5
CASRQQRVHQPQHF
TGTGCCAGCAGGCAACAGAGGGTTCATCAGCCCCAGCATTTT
>TRBV10-3|-|-|TRBJ2-5
CAISEGGLAMETQYF
TGTGCCATCAGTGAGGGGGGGCTGGCGATGGAGACCCAGTACTTC
>TRBV6-6|TRBD2|-|TRBJ2-2
CASRTSGNTGELFF
TGTGCCAGCAGAACTAGCGGGAACACCGGGGAGCTGTTTTTT
>TRBV7-2|-|once|TRBJ2-5
CASSLTGRRAQETQYF
TGTGCCAGCAGCTTAACCGGGCGACGGGCCCAAGAGACCCAGTACTTC
>TRBV4-2|-|-|TRBJ2-3
CASSRPVASPTDTQYF
TGTGCCAGCAGCCGACCCGTGGCTAGCCCAACAGATACGCAGTATTTT
>TRBV5-8|-|-|TRBJ1-2
CASSLVLSGRWDGYTF
TGTGCCAGCAGCTTGGTATTGTCAGGCCGGTGGGATGGCTACACCTTC
>TRBV21-1|-|-|TRBJ2-1
CASRAAGRSNEQFF
TGTGCCAGCAGGGCGGCGGGCAGGTCCAATGAGCAGTTCTTC
>TRBV11-3|TRBD1|-|TRBJ2-7
CASSLAGQGSYEQYF
TGTGCCAGCAGCTTAGCAGGACAGGGATCCTACGAGCAGTACTTC
>TRBV19|-|-|TRBJ2-3
CASSLRHGSGADTQYF
TGTGCCAGTAGTTTAAGACACGGCTCGGGGGCAGATACGCAGTATTTT
>TRBV5-6|-|-|TRBJ1-2
CASSLLMVLSGYGYTF
TGTGCCAGCAGCTTGCTAATGGTTCTTTCCGGTTATGGCTACACCTTC
>TRBV27|-|-|TRBJ2-1
CASSFTGSTEQFF
TGTGCCAGCAGTTTTACAGGGTCGACTGAGCAGTTCTTC
>TRBV28|-|few|TRBJ2-2
CASSQLAGELFF
TGTGCCAGCAGTCAACTAGCTGGGGAGCTGTTTTTT
>TRBV7-2|-|-|TRBJ1-6
CASSPRGRADSPLHF
TGTGCCAGCAGCCCGAGGGGGAGGGCGGACTCACCCCTCCACTTT
>TRBV19|-|-|TRBJ2-7
CASTPSGQGRHEQYF
TGTGCCAGTACCCCGTCGGGGCAGGGGCGACACGAGCAGTACTTC
>TRBV9|TRBD2|-|TRBJ2-2
CASSLGIAGVLSGELFF
TGTGCCAGCAGCCTAGGGATAGCGGGAGTTCTGTCCGGGGAGCTGTTTTTT
>TRBV2|TRBD2|-|TRBJ2-1
CASSERSGGAAEQFF
TGTGCCAGCAGTGAACGGAGCGGGGGGGCCGCTGAGCAGTTCTTC
>TRBV10-3|TRBD2|-|TRBJ2-4
CAISEGLAGGGAKNIQYF
TGTGCCATCAGTGAGGGACTAGCGGGGGGGGGAGCCAAAAACATTCAGTACTTC
>TRBV5-1|-|-|TRBJ1-1
CASSSPDGYMNTEAFF
TGCGCCAGCAGCTCCCCGGACGGATACATGAACACTGAAGCTTTCTTT
>TRBV6-1|-|-|TRBJ1-3
CASNLGGHSGNTIYF
TGTGCCAGCAACCTTGGGGGGCACTCTGGAAACACCATATATTTT
>TRBV6-6|TRBD1|few|TRBJ2-5
CASSYSDRGVNF
TGTGCCAGCAGTTACTCCGACAGGGGGGTTAACTTC